This T cell receptor beta chain originates from a study of cytomegalovirus exposure and HLA in healthy donors. Whole-study findings and limits: According to the study, 160 or so TCR beta chains were cytomegalovirus-associated.

In the case of this clone: Antigen unknown.

This CDR3 comprises 16 residues. Germline loops: CDR1 SGHDT, CDR2 YYEEEE. V was clipped by 1 base and J by 0 bases, with 13 bases between them. The PCR contained 60 Vbeta and 13 Jbeta primers. Sequencing was performed with immunoSEQ multiplex PCR; in TCRdb, only in-frame clones are kept and a portion is missing. This sample yields some 200,000 clones, of which over 65% are seen a single time; about 0.1% belongs to the top ten. Sequencing was done on a sample of PBMCs. The chain is built from TRBV5-6 and TRBJ1-2; possibly TRBD1 for D (5 bases). The receptor's source is a boy between 2 and 10 years old in good health and CMV-seronegative. The CDR3 here is CASSLSPGEANYGYTF. CDR3 DNA: TGTGCCAGCAGCTTGAGCCCGGGGGAAGCTAACTATGGCTACACCTTC. The whole variable domain, filled in from reference TRBV5-6 and TRBJ1-2, reads DAGVTQSPTHLIKTRGQQVTLRCSPKSGHDTVSWYQQALGQGPQFIFQYYEEEERQRGNFPDRFSGHQFPNYSSELNVNALLLGDSALYLCASSLSPGEANYGYTFGSGTRLTVV.